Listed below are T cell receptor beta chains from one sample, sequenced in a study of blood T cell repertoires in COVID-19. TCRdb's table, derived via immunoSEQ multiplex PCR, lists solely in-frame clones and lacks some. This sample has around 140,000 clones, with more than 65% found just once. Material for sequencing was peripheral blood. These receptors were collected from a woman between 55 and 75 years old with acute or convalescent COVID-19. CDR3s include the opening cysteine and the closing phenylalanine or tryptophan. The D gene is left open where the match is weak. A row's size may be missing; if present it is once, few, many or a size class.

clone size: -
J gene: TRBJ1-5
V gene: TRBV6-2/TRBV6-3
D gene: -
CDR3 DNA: TGTGCCAGCAGTTATAGTGTCTCGATTAATCCCCAGCATTTT
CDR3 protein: CASSYSVSINPQHF

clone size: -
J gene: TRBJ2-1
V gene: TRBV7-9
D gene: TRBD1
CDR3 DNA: TGTGCCAGCAGCTTACTTCCTCAGGGGGCGGTAGAGAATGAGCAGTTCTTC
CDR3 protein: CASSLLPQGAVENEQFF

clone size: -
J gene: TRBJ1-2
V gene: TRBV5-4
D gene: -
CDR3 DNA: TGTGCCAGCAGCTTGACAGGCTATGGCTACACCTTC
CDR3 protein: CASSLTGYGYTF

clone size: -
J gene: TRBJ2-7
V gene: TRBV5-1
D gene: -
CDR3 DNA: TGCGCCAGCAGCTTGGGCGGGAAAAACTACGAGCAGTACTTC
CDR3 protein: CASSLGGKNYEQYF

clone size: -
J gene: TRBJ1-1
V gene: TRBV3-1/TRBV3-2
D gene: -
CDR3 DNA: TGTGCCAGCAGCCTGAAAGCGGGGACTGAAGCTTTCTTT
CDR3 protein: CASSLKAGTEAFF

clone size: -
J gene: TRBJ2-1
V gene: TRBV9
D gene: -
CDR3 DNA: TGTGCCAGCAGCGTCGCCACTAGTTTAGATCAGTTCTTC
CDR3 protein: CASSVATSLDQFF

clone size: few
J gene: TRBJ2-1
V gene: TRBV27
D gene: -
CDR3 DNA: TGTGCCAGCAGTTTATTCTCGGGACTGCCGAAGAATGAGCAGTTCTTC
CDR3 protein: CASSLFSGLPKNEQFF

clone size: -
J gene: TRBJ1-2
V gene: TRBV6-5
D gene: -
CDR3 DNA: TGTGCCAGCAGATATGGACTGTCAGCTAACTATGGCTACACCTTC
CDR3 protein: CASRYGLSANYGYTF

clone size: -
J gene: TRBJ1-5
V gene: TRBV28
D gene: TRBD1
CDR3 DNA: TGTGCCAGCAGTGTGGGACAGTGGGGCAATCAGCCCCAGCATTTT
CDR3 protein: CASSVGQWGNQPQHF

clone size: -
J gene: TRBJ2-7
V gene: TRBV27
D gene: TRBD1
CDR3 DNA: TGTGCCAGCAGTTCATTTTTGACAGGGGAGGCTACCCACCCCTACGAGCAGTACTTC
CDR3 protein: CASSSFLTGEATHPYEQYF

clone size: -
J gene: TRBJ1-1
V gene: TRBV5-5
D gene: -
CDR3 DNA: TGTGCCAGCAGCTTCGCGGGAGTGAACACTGAAGCTTTCTTT
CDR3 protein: CASSFAGVNTEAFF

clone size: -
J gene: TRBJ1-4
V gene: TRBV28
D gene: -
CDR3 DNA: TGTGCCGTGCGTCGGGGGGCAGGAAATGAAAAACTGTTTTTT
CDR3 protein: CAVRRGAGNEKLFF

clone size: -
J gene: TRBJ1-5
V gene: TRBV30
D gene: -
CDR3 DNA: TGTGCCTGGAAAGGGCAGACGGGAAGCAATCAGCCCCAGCATTTT
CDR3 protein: CAWKGQTGSNQPQHF

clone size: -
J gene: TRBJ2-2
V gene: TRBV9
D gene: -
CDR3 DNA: TGTGCCAGCAGCGTAGCATCCAGCGTGAACACCGGGGAGCTGTTTTTT
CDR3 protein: CASSVASSVNTGELFF

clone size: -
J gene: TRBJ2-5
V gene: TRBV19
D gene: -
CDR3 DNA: TGTGCCAGTAGTACCCTAGAATCCGAGACCCAGTACTTC
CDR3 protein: CASSTLESETQYF

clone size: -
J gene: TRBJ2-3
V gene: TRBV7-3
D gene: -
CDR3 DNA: TGTGCCAGCAGCTTAATCGGTCGGAGCACAGATACGCAGTATTTT
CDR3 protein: CASSLIGRSTDTQYF

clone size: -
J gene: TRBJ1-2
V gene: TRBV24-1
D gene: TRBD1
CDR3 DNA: TGTGCCACCAGTGATATCCCGGCCGACAGGGGTAGCTATGGCTACACCTTC
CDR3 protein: CATSDIPADRGSYGYTF